The 5 T cell receptor beta chains below come from one sample, sequenced in a study of T cells in localized non-small cell lung cancer. This table comes from immunoSEQ multiplex PCR, and its TCRdb copy is limited to in-frame clones, with some not included. The table includes tens of thousands of clones, around four fifths detected once. Sequenced here: peripheral blood, sampled before any cancer treatment. The receptors were sampled from a man between 40 and 75 years old with stage I lung adenocarcinoma.

The J gene is TRBJ2-7, the V gene TRBV5-6, with D maybe TRBD2 (5 bases). The CDR3 consists of 16 residues. The germline V gene encodes CDR1 SGHDT and CDR2 YYEEEE. The V and J ends lost 4 bases and 1 base respectively, with 18 bases between them. In DNA, the CDR3 is TGTGCCAGCAGCCCCGGACCTCTTGAGCGGTCCTACGAGCAGTACTTC. Protein product: CASSPGPLERSYEQYF.

The chain carries TRBV6-6 and TRBJ1-3; D is uncertain. Germline V gene sequence: CDR1 MNHNY, CDR2 SVGAGI (reference sequence). Trimming shortened V by 6 bases and J by 1 base, and 16 bases separated the two germline ends. The CDR3 runs to 16 residues. The CDR3 here is CASRDLRGISGNTIYF. The CDR3 nucleotides read TGTGCCAGCAGGGATTTAAGAGGGATATCTGGAAACACCATATATTTT.

The chain recombines TRBV19 with TRBJ1-2; the D gene is possibly TRBD1 (6 bases). V was pared by 9 bases and J by 4 bases, with 15 bases between. CDR1 and CDR2 (germline): LNHDA, SQIVND (reference sequence). The CDR3 consists of 13 residues. As DNA, the CDR3 is TGTGCCAGCTTGAGGGGGGCCCCCTATGGCTACACCTTC. It yields the protein CASLRGAPYGYTF. The variable domain in full, with the rest retrieved from reference TRBV19 and TRBJ1-2, is DGGITQSPKYLFRKEGQNVTLSCEQNLNHDAMYWYRQDPGQGLRLIYYSQIVNDFQKGDIAEGYSVSREKKESFPLTVTSAQKNPTAFYLCASLRGAPYGYTFGSGTRLTVV.

This chain uses TRBV7-9 with TRBJ2-7; a weak D match, TRBD2 (5 bases). The CDR3 contains 15 residues. V gave up 6 bases and J gave up 2 bases, with 17 bases separating them. The V gene's germline CDR1 is SEHNR and CDR2 FQNEAQ (reference sequence). In DNA, the CDR3 is TGTGCCAGCAGTCCAAGTGGGAGAACTCCCTACGAGCAGTACTTC. Its protein product is CASSPSGRTPYEQYF.

This rearrangement joins TRBV14 to TRBJ2-1, with 7 nucleotides matching TRBD2. CDR3 length: 12 residues. The V gene end was trimmed by 4 bases and the J gene end by 11 bases; junction bases not matched to a gene: 5. The germline V gene has CDR1 SGHDN and CDR2 FVKESK. The CDR3 region is CASSLPGLKQFF. The CDR3 nucleotides are TGTGCCAGCAGCCTACCGGGACTAAAGCAGTTCTTC.